This TCR beta chain was found in a study of blood T cell repertoires in COVID-19. Source study methods: Using reference gene primer amplification, nucleated cell counts were estimated. Produced via immunoSEQ multiplex PCR; TCRdb's table is partial and in-frame only. The V and J calls and the clone size are those of that table, but D and trimming were determined from the DNA. The sample records some 100,000 clones, less than 80% being singletons. The material sequenced was peripheral blood. This receptor was taken from a man aged 50 or older with acute or convalescent COVID-19.

In DNA form, the CDR3 reads TGTGCCAGCACTCCTACAGGGTTGACCGACACCGGGGAGCTGTTTTTT. It yields the protein CASTPTGLTDTGELFF. This chain links TRBV9 with TRBJ2-2; perhaps TRBD1 as D (6 bases). Germline lookup yields CDR1 SGDLS and CDR2 YYNGEE. V lost 6 bases and J 3 bases, leaving 18 bases between the germline ends. The CDR3 sequence is 16 residues long.